This paragraph reports one T cell receptor beta chain. Antigen unknown. Repertoires were generated with immunoSEQ multiplex PCR, while TCRdb's copy carries only in-frame clones and drops some. The table records tens of thousands of clones, 80% of them present only once. These data belong to a study of a mutant IDH1 vaccine in newly diagnosed glioma. In the study overall: Treated patients showed a male proportion of roughly 60%, a female proportion of around 40%, and a mean age of 40.4 years. Patients were pretreated with radiotherapy, temozolomide, or both, mostly both.

Study results and limitations: Induction of immune responses by the vaccine occurred in 93.3% of patients.

This CDR3 spans 12 amino acids. With 0 bases removed from V and 8 bases from J, the gap between germline ends came to 5 bases. Germline CDR1 and CDR2: ENHRY and SYGVKD. Time point denoted: week 11, during vaccination. Topical imiquimod accompanied each vaccine dose, which consisted of 300 ug of mutant IDH1 20-mer peptide. Donors had new IDH1-mutant astrocytomas of WHO grade 3 or 4 (ATRX-lost). This chain joins TRBV10-3 and TRBJ2-1; D not resolved. Material: PBMCs, obtained from a glioma patient whose treatment included an IDH1 peptide vaccine. The receptor's source is a man aged 50 to 59 with glioma. CDR3 in DNA: TGTGCCATCAGTGAGTCCCTAGATGAGCAGTTCTTC. It encodes CAISESLDEQFF.